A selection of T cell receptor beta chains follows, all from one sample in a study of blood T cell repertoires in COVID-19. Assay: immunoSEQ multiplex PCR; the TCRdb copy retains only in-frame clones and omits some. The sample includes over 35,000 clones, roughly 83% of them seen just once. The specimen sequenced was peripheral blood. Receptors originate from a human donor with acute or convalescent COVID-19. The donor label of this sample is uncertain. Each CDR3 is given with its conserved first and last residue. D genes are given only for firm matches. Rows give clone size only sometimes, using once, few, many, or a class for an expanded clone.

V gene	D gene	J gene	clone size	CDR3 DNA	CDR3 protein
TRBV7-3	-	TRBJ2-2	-	TGTGCCAGCAGCCCTACCTTTCGTTCCGGGGAGCTGTTTTTT	CASSPTFRSGELFF
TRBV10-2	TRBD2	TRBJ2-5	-	TGCGCCAGCAGTGAGTTGAGTAGCGGGGAGAGAGAGACCCAGTACTTC	CASSELSSGERETQYF
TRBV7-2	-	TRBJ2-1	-	TGTGCCAGCAGCGCCTACGCGGGGCGGTGGCGCTCCTACAATGAGCAGTTCTTC	CASSAYAGRWRSYNEQFF
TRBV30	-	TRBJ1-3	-	TGTGCCTGGAGTTTTCGGGCGGGAGGAAACACCATATATTTT	CAWSFRAGGNTIYF
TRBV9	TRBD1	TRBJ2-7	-	TGTGCCAGCAGCGTAGGTGGGACAGGGCATTCCGAGCAGTACTTC	CASSVGGTGHSEQYF
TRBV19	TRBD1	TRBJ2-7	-	TGTGCCAGTAGTACCCATCCCGGGACAGGGGTCCACGAGCAGTACTTC	CASSTHPGTGVHEQYF
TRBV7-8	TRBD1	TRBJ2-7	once	TGTGCCAGCAGCTTAGGGACAGGGGCCTACGAGCAGTACTTC	CASSLGTGAYEQYF
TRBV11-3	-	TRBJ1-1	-	TGTGCCAGCAGCCTCACAGGGAACACTGAAGCTTTCTTT	CASSLTGNTEAFF
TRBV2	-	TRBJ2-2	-	TGTGCCAGCAGTGAAGTCAGGGACACCGGGGAGCTGTTTTTT	CASSEVRDTGELFF
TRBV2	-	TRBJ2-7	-	TGTGCCAGCAGGGCGGGACAGCCTTTCCACGAGCAGTACTTC	CASRAGQPFHEQYF
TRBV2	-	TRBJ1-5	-	TGTGCCAGCAGCTCTGGTTTGGCCAGCAATCAGCCCCAGCATTTT	CASSSGLASNQPQHF
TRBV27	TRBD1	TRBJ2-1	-	TGTGCCAGCAGTAGAGGGGGCAGGGGTTTGTCAAATGAGCAGTTCTTC	CASSRGGRGLSNEQFF
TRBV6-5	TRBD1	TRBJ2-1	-	TGTGCCACAGACAGGGTTAGCTACAATGAGCAGTTCTTC	CATDRVSYNEQFF
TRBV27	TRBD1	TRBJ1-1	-	TGTGCCAGCAGTTCAAACCCGACAGGGGTAGCTTTCTTT	CASSSNPTGVAFF
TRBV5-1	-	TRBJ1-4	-	TGCGCCAGCGGTACAGGGTCGGGCGAAAAACTGTTTTTT	CASGTGSGEKLFF
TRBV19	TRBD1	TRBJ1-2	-	TGTGCCAGTAGGCCTTGGACAGGGGAAGGCTACACCTTC	CASRPWTGEGYTF
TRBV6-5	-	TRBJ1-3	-	TGTGCCAGCACTCAACGGGGTTCATCTGGAAACACCATATATTTT	CASTQRGSSGNTIYF
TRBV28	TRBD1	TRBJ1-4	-	TGTGCCAGCAGCCGTGTCGACAGGGTCCCTAATGAAAAACTGTTTTTT	CASSRVDRVPNEKLFF
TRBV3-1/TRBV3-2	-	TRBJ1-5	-	TGTGCCAGCAGCTCGGCGCTAGGAAATCAGCCCCAGCATTTT	CASSSALGNQPQHF
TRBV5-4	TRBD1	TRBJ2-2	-	TGTGCCAGCAGCGGAAGACAGGGCCCCGGGGAGCTGTTTTTT	CASSGRQGPGELFF
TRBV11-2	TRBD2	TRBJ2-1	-	TGTGCCAGCAGCCCATCACTAGCGGGTATAGGTGAGCAGTTCTTC	CASSPSLAGIGEQFF
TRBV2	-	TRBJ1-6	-	TGTGCCAGCAGTCTAGCTAATTCACCCCTCCACTTT	CASSLANSPLHF
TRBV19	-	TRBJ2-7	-	TGTGCCAGTAGGCGGCAGGGGAACGACGAGCAGTACTTC	CASRRQGNDEQYF
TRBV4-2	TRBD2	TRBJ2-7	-	TGTGCCAGCAGCCAAGCCCCTAGCGGGGTCTACGAGCAGTACTTC	CASSQAPSGVYEQYF
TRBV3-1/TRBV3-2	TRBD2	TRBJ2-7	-	TGTGCCAGCAGCCAAGGACTAGCGGGCCGAGAGTACTTC	CASSQGLAGREYF
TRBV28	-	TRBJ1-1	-	TGTGCCAGCAGCCCAAACCGAGGTTTGAACACTGAAGCTTTCTTT	CASSPNRGLNTEAFF
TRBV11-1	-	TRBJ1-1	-	TGTGCCAGCAGCTTAATCAGGGTGGGCACTGAAGCTTTCTTT	CASSLIRVGTEAFF
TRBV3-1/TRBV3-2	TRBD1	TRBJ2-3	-	TGTGCCAGCAGCCAAGAAGTAGTCGACAGGGGGTTTACAGATACGCAGTATTTT	CASSQEVVDRGFTDTQYF
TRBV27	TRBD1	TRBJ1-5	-	TGTGCCAGCAGTTCCACCGGGACAGGGAACAATCAGCCCCAGCATTTT	CASSSTGTGNNQPQHF
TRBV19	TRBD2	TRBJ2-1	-	TGTGCCAGTAGTGGCGGGGGTAGAAATGAGCAGTTCTTC	CASSGGGRNEQFF
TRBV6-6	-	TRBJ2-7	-	TGTGCCAGCAGTGCCCAACCGGGATACGAGCAGTACTTC	CASSAQPGYEQYF
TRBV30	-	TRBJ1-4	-	TGTGCCTGGGGCAGACAAGGTCGGGAAAAACTGTTTTTT	CAWGRQGREKLFF
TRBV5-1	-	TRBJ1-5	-	TGCGCCAGCAGCTTGGTGGGTGGGGGGGAGCCCCAGCATTTT	CASSLVGGGEPQHF
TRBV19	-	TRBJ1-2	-	TGTGCCAGTACCCCCGGGGGAGAAAACTATGGCTACACCTTC	CASTPGGENYGYTF
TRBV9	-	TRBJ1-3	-	TGTGCCAGCAGCGAGACAGGATCTGGAAACACCATATATTTT	CASSETGSGNTIYF
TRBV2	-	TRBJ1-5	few	TGTGCCAGCAGTGAAGCCCGGGGTCAGCCCCAGCATTTT	CASSEARGQPQHF
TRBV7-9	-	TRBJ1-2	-	TGTGCCAGCAGCCCCACAGGGATCTATGGCTACACCTTC	CASSPTGIYGYTF
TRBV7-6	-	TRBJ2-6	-	TGTGCCAGCAGCCACATTGGAGGGACTGGGGCCAACGTCCTGACTTTC	CASSHIGGTGANVLTF
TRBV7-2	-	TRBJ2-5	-	TGTGCCAGCAGCTTGACTAAGTACCAAGAGACCCAGTACTTC	CASSLTKYQETQYF
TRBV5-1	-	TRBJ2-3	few	TGCGCCAGCAGCTTGGAACAGCCCACAGATACGCAGTATTTT	CASSLEQPTDTQYF
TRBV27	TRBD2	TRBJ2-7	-	TGTGCCAGCATGGTACTAGCGGGAGGCGGTGAGCAGTACTTC	CASMVLAGGGEQYF
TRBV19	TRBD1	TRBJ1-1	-	TGTGCCAGTAACGACAGGGGGCGCGAAGGACGAGCTTTCTTT	CASNDRGREGRAFF
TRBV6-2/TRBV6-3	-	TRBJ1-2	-	TGTGCCAGCAGTTTCCGTCAGGGGTCCACCTATGGCTACACCTTC	CASSFRQGSTYGYTF
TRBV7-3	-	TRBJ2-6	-	TGTGCCAGCAGCCCAACGGGGAGTTCAGGGGCCAACGTCCTGACTTTC	CASSPTGSSGANVLTF
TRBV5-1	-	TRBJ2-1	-	TGCGCCAGCAGCCTTTATTCTAGCGCCAGCTCCTACAATGAGCAGTTCTTC	CASSLYSSASSYNEQFF
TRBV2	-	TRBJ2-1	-	TGTGCCACCCAAAGCGGGCTACACTACAATGAGCAGTTCTTC	CATQSGLHYNEQFF
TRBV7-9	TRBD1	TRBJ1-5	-	TGTGCCAGCAGCGTGACAGGGACATCAAATCAGCCCCAGCATTTT	CASSVTGTSNQPQHF
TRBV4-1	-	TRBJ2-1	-	TGCGCCAGCAGCCCCTATCTAAACGGCAATGAGCAGTTCTTC	CASSPYLNGNEQFF
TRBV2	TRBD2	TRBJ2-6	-	TGTGCCAGCACGTATAGGGGAGGGGCTGGGGCCAACGTCCTGACTTTC	CASTYRGGAGANVLTF
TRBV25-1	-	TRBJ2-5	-	TGTGCCAGCAGCCCCGGGGAGACCCAGTACTTC	CASSPGETQYF
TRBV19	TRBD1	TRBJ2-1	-	TGTGCCAGTAGTATAGGCTCGGGACAGGGGGGCAATGAGCAGTTCTTC	CASSIGSGQGGNEQFF
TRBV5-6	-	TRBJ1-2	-	TGTGCCAGCAGCTTGGACAGAATAAACTATGGCTACACCTTC	CASSLDRINYGYTF
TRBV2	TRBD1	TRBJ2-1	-	TGTGCCAGCAGTATGGGGACAGTAGGTGAGCAGTTCTTC	CASSMGTVGEQFF
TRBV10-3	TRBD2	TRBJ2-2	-	TGTGCCATCAGTGAGTCAGCGGGGTCGAACACCGGGGAGCTGTTTTTT	CAISESAGSNTGELFF
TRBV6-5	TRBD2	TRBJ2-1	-	TGTGCCAGCACACTAGGGCTAGCGGGGGGTGGTGAGCAGTTCTTC	CASTLGLAGGGEQFF
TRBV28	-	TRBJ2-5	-	TGTGCCAGCAGTTTACGGGAGACCCAGTACTTC	CASSLRETQYF
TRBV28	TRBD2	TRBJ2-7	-	TGTGCCAGCAGTTCAGGGAGGGAGGGCCACGAGCAGTACTTC	CASSSGREGHEQYF
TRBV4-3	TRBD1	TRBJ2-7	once	TGCGCCAGCAGCCAAGGGTTCACTAGGGGGCTGGCCTACGAGCAGTACTTC	CASSQGFTRGLAYEQYF
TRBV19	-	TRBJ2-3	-	TGTGCCAGTTCGGAACCCGCTGGCGGGCGCACAGATACGCAGTATTTT	CASSEPAGGRTDTQYF
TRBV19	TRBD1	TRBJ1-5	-	TGTGCCAGCACGACAGGGGTAAGCAATCAGCCCCAGCATTTT	CASTTGVSNQPQHF